The 5 T cell receptor beta chains in this list originate from one sample, sequenced in a study of blood T cell repertoires in COVID-19. Assay: immunoSEQ multiplex PCR; the TCRdb copy retains only in-frame clones and omits some. Among under 450,000 clones listed, more than 85% were seen once. The sequencing sample was made of PBMCs or T cells enriched from blood (not recorded which). The receptors shown here come from a woman aged 30 to 39 who had recovered from COVID-19.

The J gene is TRBJ2-7, the V gene TRBV6-2 or TRBV6-3; 8 positions match TRBD2. The CDR3 contains 14 residues. CDR1 is MNHEY, CDR2 SVGEGT, per germline. V was pared by 4 bases and J by 3 bases, with 5 bases of the junction left unmatched. As DNA, the CDR3 is TGTGCCAGCAGTTCCCCAGCGGGGGTCTACGAGCAGTACTTC. This encodes CASSSPAGVYEQYF.

In this sample, this clone turned up a few times. V and J are TRBV13 and TRBJ2-7; 7 nucleotides match TRBD2. The CDR3 spans 15 residues. Looked up from germline, CDR1 is PRHDT and CDR2 is FYEKMQ (reference sequence). V trimming: 0 bases; J trimming: 0 bases; junction bases outside the gene matches: 2. The CDR3, as DNA: TGTGCCAGCAGCTTAGGACTAGCGAGCTCCTACGAGCAGTACTTC. Its protein is CASSLGLASSYEQYF.

V is TRBV6-5 and J is TRBJ2-7; the D gene is possibly TRBD2 (6 bases). The germline CDR1 and CDR2 sequences are MNHEY and SVGAGI. V was shortened by 1 base and J by 12 bases, with 16 bases between the two germline ends. The CDR3 contains 13 residues. The CDR3 coding sequence is TGTGCCAGCAGTTACTGGGACGGAGGGTACCCGTACTTC. Amino acids: CASSYWDGGYPYF.

The rearrangement uses TRBV5-1 and TRBJ2-1, with unresolved D. The V end lost 0 bases, the J end lost 3 bases, and 10 bases lay between the germline ends. CDR3 length: 15 residues. Germline V gene sequence: CDR1 SGHRS, CDR2 YFSETQ. In DNA, the CDR3 is TGCGCCAGCAGCTTGGCCGATACATTCTACAATGAGCAGTTCTTC. This encodes CASSLADTFYNEQFF.

CDR3 in DNA: TGTGCCAGCAGTGTTGACAGAAGCTCTGGAAACACCATATATTTT. Translating it yields CASSVDRSSGNTIYF. The chain employs TRBV2 and TRBJ1-3; TRBD1 is a possible D gene (5 bases). The germline V and J ends were trimmed by 4 bases and 0 bases, with 10 bases remaining between them. Germline values: CDR1 SNHLY, CDR2 FYNNEI. CDR3 length equals 15 residues. Full variable domain (missing parts from reference TRBV2 and TRBJ1-3): EPEVTQTPSHQVTQMGQEVILRCVPISNHLYFYWYRQILGQKVEFLVSFYNNEISEKSEIFDDQFSVERPDGSNFTLKIRSTKLEDSAMYFCASSVDRSSGNTIYFGEGSWLTVV.